A selection of T cell receptor beta chains follows, all from one sample in a study of blood T cell repertoires in COVID-19. Produced via immunoSEQ multiplex PCR; TCRdb's table is partial and in-frame only. The repertoire holds about 21,000 clones, 70% to 90% seen once, with about 25% in the top ten. Sequenced material: peripheral blood. The receptors come from a human donor with active COVID-19. The donor label of this sample is uncertain. Each CDR3 is given with its conserved first and last residue. The order of the fields is J gene, clone size, V gene, D gene, CDR3 DNA, CDR3 protein. D genes are given only for firm matches. Not every row has a clone size; where given, it reads once, few, many or a size class.

TRBJ1-1 | NA | TRBV6-2/TRBV6-3 | TRBD1 | TGTGCCAGCAGTACGGGACAGATGAACACTGAAGCTTTCTTT | CASSTGQMNTEAFF
TRBJ2-5 | NA | TRBV3-1/TRBV3-2 | NA | TGTGCCAGCAGCCCTACTACCGAAGAGACCCAGTACTTC | CASSPTTEETQYF
TRBJ2-5 | NA | TRBV6-2/TRBV6-3 | TRBD2 | TGTGCCAGCAGTTACGGCGGACTAGCGGGAGGCCAAGAGACCCAGTACTTC | CASSYGGLAGGQETQYF
TRBJ2-7 | NA | TRBV3-1/TRBV3-2 | TRBD2 | TGTGCCAGCAGCCAAGAAGTCGGGACTAGCTTCCTCCTCTACGAGCAGTACTTC | CASSQEVGTSFLLYEQYF
TRBJ2-2 | NA | TRBV11-3 | TRBD2 | TGTGCCAGCAGTCCCAGCGGGAGCACTTTCACCGGGGAGCTGTTTTTT | CASSPSGSTFTGELFF
TRBJ2-7 | NA | TRBV28 | NA | TGTGCCAGCAGCCAAGCCAACTACGAGCAGTACTTC | CASSQANYEQYF
TRBJ2-5 | NA | TRBV5-1 | NA | TGCGCCAGCAGCTTGGAGGACTACCTCGTCGGGACCCAGTACTTC | CASSLEDYLVGTQYF
TRBJ2-7 | NA | TRBV11-3 | TRBD2 | TGTGCCAGCAGCCGGGGGGACTACAATACCTACGAGCAGTACTTC | CASSRGDYNTYEQYF
TRBJ2-5 | once | TRBV7-7 | TRBD2 | TGTGCTAGCAGCTTAGGAGTTCTCGGGGGGGAGACCCAGTACTTC | CASSLGVLGGETQYF
TRBJ1-6 | NA | TRBV2 | NA | TGTGCCAGCAGTGCAGGAGGGTCGGGGCTTAATTCACCCCTCCACTTT | CASSAGGSGLNSPLHF
TRBJ1-3 | NA | TRBV19 | NA | TGTGCCACCCTGAGGCAGGGTGGCAACACCATATATTTT | CATLRQGGNTIYF
TRBJ2-3 | NA | TRBV6-4 | NA | TGTGCCAGCAGAACAGTCTATAACACAGATACGCAGTATTTT | CASRTVYNTDTQYF
TRBJ2-7 | once | TRBV28 | TRBD2 | TGTGCCAGCAGTTCACCGGGACTAGCGGGAGAAGAGTACTTC | CASSSPGLAGEEYF
TRBJ2-2 | NA | TRBV10-3 | TRBD1 | TGTGCCATCAGGAGACCGGGACAGGGGGCAAACACCGGGGAGCTGTTTTTT | CAIRRPGQGANTGELFF
TRBJ2-7 | once | TRBV19 | TRBD2 | TGTGCCAGTAGTATCACTAGCGGGAGCTACGAGCAGTACTTC | CASSITSGSYEQYF
TRBJ1-6 | NA | TRBV21-1 | NA | TGTGCCAGCAGCAAACGACCACAAGGGAAGGGAGGACAGGGAGGTTCACCCCTCCACTTT | CASSKRPQGKGGQGGSPLHF
TRBJ2-7 | NA | TRBV18 | TRBD2 | TGTGCCAGCTCACCGGGAACTAGCGGCGAGCAGTACTTC | CASSPGTSGEQYF
TRBJ1-2 | NA | TRBV28 | TRBD1 | TGTGCGGGGAATAGCCGGGACAGGGGGACCTATGGCTACACCTTC | CAGNSRDRGTYGYTF
TRBJ2-6 | NA | TRBV6-4 | NA | TGTGCCAGCAGTGACTCGAAAAACAACGACAGAAGTACCAGCTCTGGGGCCAACGTCCTGACTTTC | CASSDSKNNDRSTSSGANVLTF
TRBJ2-7 | NA | TRBV7-9 | NA | TGTGCCAGCAGCCAAGGGGGAGGGCAGGACGAGCAGTACTTC | CASSQGGGQDEQYF
TRBJ1-4 | NA | TRBV9 | TRBD1 | TGTGCCAGCAGCACACAGGGGGCTACTAATGAAAAACTGTTTTTT | CASSTQGATNEKLFF
TRBJ1-1 | NA | TRBV6-5 | NA | TGTGCCAGCAAAACGTCGGGGAGGGCTGAAGCTTTCTTT | CASKTSGRAEAFF
TRBJ1-6 | few | TRBV4-1 | NA | TGCGCCAGCAGCCAAGATCAGGAAGGGAGATCCCTCCACTTT | CASSQDQEGRSLHF
TRBJ1-2 | NA | TRBV5-6 | NA | TGTGCCAGCAGCTCCCTTACTCTTCTCTCCTATGGCTACACCTTC | CASSSLTLLSYGYTF
TRBJ2-7 | NA | TRBV28 | NA | TGTGCCAGCAGTTTATTCCCAGACAGGTCCTACGAGCAGTACTTC | CASSLFPDRSYEQYF
TRBJ1-3 | NA | TRBV27 | NA | TGTGCCAGCAGTGCGGGCTCTGGAAACACCATATATTTT | CASSAGSGNTIYF
TRBJ2-5 | NA | TRBV19 | TRBD1 | TGTGCCAGTAGTCAAACAGGGGGCGGCGAGACCCAGTACTTC | CASSQTGGGETQYF
TRBJ1-2 | NA | TRBV6-5 | TRBD1 | TGTGCCAGCAGGGTGGGGACAGGCTATGGCTACACCTTC | CASRVGTGYGYTF
TRBJ2-3 | NA | TRBV5-4 | TRBD2 | TGTGCCAGCAGCTTGGGTGGGACTAGCCTCCTTAGCACAGATACGCAGTATTTT | CASSLGGTSLLSTDTQYF
TRBJ1-1 | NA | TRBV7-8 | NA | TGTGCCAGCAGCTTAGCTGGCCAGGGGAAGATGAACACTGAAGCTTTCTTT | CASSLAGQGKMNTEAFF
TRBJ2-5 | NA | TRBV19 | TRBD2 | TGTGCCAGTAGTACCCCCTTTGGGGGGAGGGCCCTCCAAGACACCCAGTACTTC | CASSTPFGGRALQDTQYF
TRBJ2-7 | NA | TRBV7-9 | TRBD2 | TGTGCCATCCTCCCGACTAGCGGACTTTTACCCTACGAGCAGTACTTC | CAILPTSGLLPYEQYF
TRBJ2-5 | NA | TRBV5-1 | TRBD2 | TGCGCCAGCAGCTTGGTTACTAGCGGGACCCGACCCCAGTACTTC | CASSLVTSGTRPQYF
TRBJ2-7 | NA | TRBV4-2 | TRBD1 | TGTGCCAGCAGCCAAGCTTCCCGGGACAGTCCCTACGAGCAGTACTTC | CASSQASRDSPYEQYF
TRBJ2-2 | few | TRBV5-1 | TRBD2 | TGCGCCAGCAGCTTGGCGGCGGGAGGGGCCGGGGAGCTGTTTTTT | CASSLAAGGAGELFF
TRBJ2-7 | once | TRBV5-1 | TRBD1 | TGCGCCAGCAGCTTGACGCCGGGACAGATGACCTACGAGCAGTACTTC | CASSLTPGQMTYEQYF
TRBJ2-7 | NA | TRBV5-1 | TRBD1 | TGCGCCAGCAGCTTGGGCGCAGGGGGAAGCGAGCAGTACTTC | CASSLGAGGSEQYF
TRBJ2-7 | NA | TRBV4-2 | TRBD1 | TGTGCCAGCAGCCCTTCCGGGACAGGGGGCGGAATCTACGAGCAGTACTTC | CASSPSGTGGGIYEQYF
TRBJ2-1 | NA | TRBV7-9 | NA | TGTGCCAGCAGCTTAAGCGCTTCCTACAATGAGCAGTTCTTC | CASSLSASYNEQFF
TRBJ1-6 | NA | TRBV2 | TRBD1 | TGTGCCAGCAGGGCTGGACAGGGAAACTCACCCCTCCACTTT | CASRAGQGNSPLHF
TRBJ1-1 | NA | TRBV7-2 | NA | TGTGCCAGCAGCTCACCTCGGACAGTCTATGCTGAAGCTTTCTTT | CASSSPRTVYAEAFF
TRBJ2-7 | NA | TRBV5-1 | TRBD2 | TGCGCCAGCAGCTTAGAGGGGACTAGCGTGCACGAGCAGTACTTC | CASSLEGTSVHEQYF
TRBJ2-2 | few | TRBV5-1 | NA | TGCGCCAGCAGCTTTCGGGATCGGAGCACCGGGGAGCTGTTTTTT | CASSFRDRSTGELFF
TRBJ2-2 | NA | TRBV28 | NA | TGTGCCAGCAGTCCTAGGGAGACCGGGGAGCTGTTTTTT | CASSPRETGELFF
TRBJ1-1 | once | TRBV19 | NA | TGTGCCAGTAGTCGGCCAGGCGTGAACACTGAAGCTTTCTTT | CASSRPGVNTEAFF
TRBJ2-7 | NA | TRBV11-3 | TRBD2 | TGTGCCAGCAGCTTAGGGAGCGGGACCGCGAGCTCCTACGAGCAGTACTTC | CASSLGSGTASSYEQYF
TRBJ2-2 | NA | TRBV29-1 | TRBD1 | TGCAGCGTCCAAAAGGGGACAGGGGACACCGGGGAGCTGTTTTTT | CSVQKGTGDTGELFF
TRBJ1-3 | NA | TRBV5-1 | TRBD1 | TGCGCCAGCAGCGCAGCCGGGACAGGGGGCGCGAAGACCATATATTTT | CASSAAGTGGAKTIYF